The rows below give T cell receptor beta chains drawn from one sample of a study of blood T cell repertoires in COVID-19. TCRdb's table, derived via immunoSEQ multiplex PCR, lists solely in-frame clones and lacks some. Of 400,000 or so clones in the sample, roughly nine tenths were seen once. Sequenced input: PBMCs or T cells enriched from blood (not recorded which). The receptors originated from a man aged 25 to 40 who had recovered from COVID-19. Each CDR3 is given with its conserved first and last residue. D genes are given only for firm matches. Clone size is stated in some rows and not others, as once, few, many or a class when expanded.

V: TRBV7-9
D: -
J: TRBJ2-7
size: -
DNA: TGTGCCAGCAGCCTCGACAGAAACGAGCAGTACTTC
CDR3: CASSLDRNEQYF

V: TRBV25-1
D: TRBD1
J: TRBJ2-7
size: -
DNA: TGTGCCAGCAGTTCCGGGACAGGGATCTACGAGCAGTACTTC
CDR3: CASSSGTGIYEQYF

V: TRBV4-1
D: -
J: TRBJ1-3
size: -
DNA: TGCGCCAGCAGCCAAGGACATACAGACACCATATATTTT
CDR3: CASSQGHTDTIYF

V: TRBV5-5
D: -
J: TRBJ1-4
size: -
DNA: TGTGCCAGCAGCTCCGAGGATGAAAAACTGTTTTTT
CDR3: CASSSEDEKLFF

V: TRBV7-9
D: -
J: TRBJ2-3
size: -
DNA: TGTGCCAGCAGCCCATGGACAGAGACAGATACGCAGTATTTT
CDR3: CASSPWTETDTQYF

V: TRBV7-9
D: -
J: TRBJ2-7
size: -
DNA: TGTGCCAGCAGCTTTCTTCTAGGGGACGAGCAGTACTTC
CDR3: CASSFLLGDEQYF

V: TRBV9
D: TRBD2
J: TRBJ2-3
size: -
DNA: TGTGCCAGCAGCAACAAGACTAGCGGGCGCACAGATACGCAGTATTTT
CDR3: CASSNKTSGRTDTQYF

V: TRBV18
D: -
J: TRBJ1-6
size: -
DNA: TGTGCCAGCTCACCACAGGGAGAAAGATCACCCCTCCACTTT
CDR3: CASSPQGERSPLHF

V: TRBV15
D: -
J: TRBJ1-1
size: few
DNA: TGTGCCACCAGCAGAGACTTCGACGGGACAAACTTT
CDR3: CATSRDFDGTNF

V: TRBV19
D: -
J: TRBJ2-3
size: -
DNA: TGTGCCAGTAGACCGGGGGGCGTCACAGATACGCAGTATTTT
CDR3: CASRPGGVTDTQYF

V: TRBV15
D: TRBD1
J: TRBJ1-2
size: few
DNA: TGTGCCACCTCCTTCGGACAGGGAATCTATGGCTACACCTTC
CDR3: CATSFGQGIYGYTF

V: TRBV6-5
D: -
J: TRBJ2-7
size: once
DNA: TGTGCCAGCAGCCAACTAGGGTACGAGCAGTACTTC
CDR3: CASSQLGYEQYF

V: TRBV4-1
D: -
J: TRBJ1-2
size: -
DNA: TGCGCCAGCAGCCAAGTCGGACAGAACTTTTATGGCTACACCTTC
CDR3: CASSQVGQNFYGYTF

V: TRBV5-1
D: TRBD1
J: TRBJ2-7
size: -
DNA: TGCGCCAGCAGCCAGGGACAGGGGCGAGAGCAGTACTTC
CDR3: CASSQGQGREQYF

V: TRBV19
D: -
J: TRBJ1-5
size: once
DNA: TGTGCCAGTAGTAGCAGGGCTCGCAATCAGCCCCAGCATTTT
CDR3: CASSSRARNQPQHF

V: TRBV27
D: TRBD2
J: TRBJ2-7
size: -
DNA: TGTGCCAGCAGTTTACTAGCGGGAGGGCCCCGCGAGCAGTACTTC
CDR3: CASSLLAGGPREQYF

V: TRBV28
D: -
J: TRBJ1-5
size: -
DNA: TGTGCCAGCACCATTGGCGACAGAGACAATCAGCCCCAGCATTTT
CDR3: CASTIGDRDNQPQHF

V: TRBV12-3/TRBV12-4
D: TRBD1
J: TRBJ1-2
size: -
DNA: TGTGCCAGCAGTTTAGAGACAGGGGATGGCTACACCTTC
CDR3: CASSLETGDGYTF

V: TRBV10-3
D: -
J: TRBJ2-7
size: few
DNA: TGTGCCACCCTTAGGGAGGACGGCTACGAGCAGTACTTC
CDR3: CATLREDGYEQYF

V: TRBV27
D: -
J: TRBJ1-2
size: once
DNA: TGTGCCAGCAGTTCGGCACAGGGCGTAGGATCCCCCTATGGCTACACCTTC
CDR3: CASSSAQGVGSPYGYTF

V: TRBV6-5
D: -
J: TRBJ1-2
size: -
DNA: TGTGCCAGCAGCCCCGAAGGGGACTATGGCTACACCTTC
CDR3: CASSPEGDYGYTF

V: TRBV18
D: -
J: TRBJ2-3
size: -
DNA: TGTGCCAGCTCACCAAGGGGGTTAGATACGCAGTATTTT
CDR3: CASSPRGLDTQYF

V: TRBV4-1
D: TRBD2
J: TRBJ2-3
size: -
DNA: TGCGCCAGCAGCCACCCGGGGGGAGATACGCAGTATTTT
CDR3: CASSHPGGDTQYF

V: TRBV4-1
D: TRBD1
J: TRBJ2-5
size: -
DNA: TGCGCCAGCAGCCACGGAGACAGGGGCCAAGAGACCCAGTACTTC
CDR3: CASSHGDRGQETQYF

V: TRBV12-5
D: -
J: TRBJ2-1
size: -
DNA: TGTGCTAGTGGTTTAAGGCGGGTTAGCTCCTACAATGAGCAGTTCTTC
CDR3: CASGLRRVSSYNEQFF

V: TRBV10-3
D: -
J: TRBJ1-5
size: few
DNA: TGTGCCATCAGTGCCCGGGAGTCGGGCAATCAGCCCCAGCATTTT
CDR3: CAISARESGNQPQHF

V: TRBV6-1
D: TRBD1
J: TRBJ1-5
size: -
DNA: TGTGCCAGCAGTGGACTACGGACAGGGGGTGGAAATCAGCCCCAGCATTTT
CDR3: CASSGLRTGGGNQPQHF

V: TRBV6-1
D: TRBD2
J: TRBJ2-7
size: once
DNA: TGTGCCAGCAGTGAAGGGACTAGCGGGCTCTACGAGCAGTACTTC
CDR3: CASSEGTSGLYEQYF

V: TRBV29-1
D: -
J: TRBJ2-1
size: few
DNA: TGCAGCGTCGCCGACTGGCCCTCCTACAATGAGCAGTTCTTC
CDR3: CSVADWPSYNEQFF

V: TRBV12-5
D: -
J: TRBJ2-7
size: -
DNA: TGTGCTAGTGCAGGGGTAGTCACCTACGAGCAGTACTTC
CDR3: CASAGVVTYEQYF

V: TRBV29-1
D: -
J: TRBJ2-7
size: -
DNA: TGCAGCGCCTCAGTCCTCAAGAGCAGGGGAGTGGTTTACGAGCAGTACTTC
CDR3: CSASVLKSRGVVYEQYF

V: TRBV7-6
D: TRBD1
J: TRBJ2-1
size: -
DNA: TGTGCCAGCAGCCCCATCCCGGGACAGGCCTACAATGAGCAGTTCTTC
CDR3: CASSPIPGQAYNEQFF

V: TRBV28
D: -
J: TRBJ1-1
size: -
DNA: TGTGCCAGCAGTTTAGGGCAAATGAACACTGAAGCTTTCTTT
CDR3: CASSLGQMNTEAFF

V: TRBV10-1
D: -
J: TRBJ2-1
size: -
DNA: TGCGCCAGCAGCGGGGACACTTCATACAATGAGCAGTTCTTC
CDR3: CASSGDTSYNEQFF

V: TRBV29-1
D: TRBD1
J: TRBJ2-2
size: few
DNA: TGCAGCGGAGGACAGGGGACCGGGGAGCTGTTTTTT
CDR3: CSGGQGTGELFF

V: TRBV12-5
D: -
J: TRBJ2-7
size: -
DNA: TGTGCTAGTGGTTTGGTAGCAACGGGAACCAAGGACGAGCAGTACTTC
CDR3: CASGLVATGTKDEQYF

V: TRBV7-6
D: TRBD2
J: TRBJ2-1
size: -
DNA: TGTGCCAGCAGCTTAATTGCGGGAGGGGAAAATGAGCAGTTCTTC
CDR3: CASSLIAGGENEQFF

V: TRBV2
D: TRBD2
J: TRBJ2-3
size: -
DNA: TGTGCCAGCAGTGTGCTAGCGGGACGCGATACGCAGTATTTT
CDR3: CASSVLAGRDTQYF

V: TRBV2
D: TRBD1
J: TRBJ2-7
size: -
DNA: TGTGCCAGCAGTGATTGGCGGCGAGACAGGGGTTCGAACGAGCAGTACTTC
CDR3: CASSDWRRDRGSNEQYF

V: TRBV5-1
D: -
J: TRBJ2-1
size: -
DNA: TGCGCCAGCAGCTACGGCGCGGGGGCCAACTACAATGAGCAGTTCTTC
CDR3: CASSYGAGANYNEQFF

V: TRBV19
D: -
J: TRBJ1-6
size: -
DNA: TGTGCCAGTAGTATCAGGCGGGATTCACCCCTCCACTTT
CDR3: CASSIRRDSPLHF

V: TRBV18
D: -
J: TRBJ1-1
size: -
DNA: TGTGCCAGCTCACCACCACGGGTAACGAACACTGAAGCTTTCTTT
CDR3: CASSPPRVTNTEAFF

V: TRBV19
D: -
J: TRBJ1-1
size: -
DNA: TGTGCCAGTAGTCAGGTAATGAACACTGAAGCTTTCTTT
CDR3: CASSQVMNTEAFF

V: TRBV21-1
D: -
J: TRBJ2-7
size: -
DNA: TGTGCCAGCAGCAAAGGAACAGGGACTAGCGGCTTTTACGAGCAGTACTTC
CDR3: CASSKGTGTSGFYEQYF

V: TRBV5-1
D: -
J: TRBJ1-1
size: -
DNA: TGCGCCAGCAGCACAGACCCGACAGGATGGAACACTGAAGCTTTCTTT
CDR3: CASSTDPTGWNTEAFF

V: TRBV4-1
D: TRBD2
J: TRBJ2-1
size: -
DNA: TGCGCCAGCAGCCAAGCCGCGACTAGCGGGAGGTTTAATGAGCAGTTCTTC
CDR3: CASSQAATSGRFNEQFF

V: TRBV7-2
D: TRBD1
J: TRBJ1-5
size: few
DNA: TGTGCCAGCAGCCAGGGACAGGGGTATCAGCCCCAGCATTTT
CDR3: CASSQGQGYQPQHF

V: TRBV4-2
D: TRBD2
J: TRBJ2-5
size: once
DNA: TGTGCCAGCAGCCAAGATTACCTAGCGGGAGGACAAGAGACCCAGTACTTC
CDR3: CASSQDYLAGGQETQYF

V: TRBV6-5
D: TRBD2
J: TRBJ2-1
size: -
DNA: TGTGCCAGCAGTTTACTAGCGGGGGCTGGGAACGAGCAGTTCTTC
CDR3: CASSLLAGAGNEQFF

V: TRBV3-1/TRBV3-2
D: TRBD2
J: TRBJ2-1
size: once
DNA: TGTGCCAGCAGCGATATAGCGGGAGGGAGGAACAATGAGCAGTTCTTC
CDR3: CASSDIAGGRNNEQFF

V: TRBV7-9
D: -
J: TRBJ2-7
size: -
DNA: TGTGCCAGCAGCACCACAGGGCCCTCCTACGAGCAGTACTTC
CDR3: CASSTTGPSYEQYF

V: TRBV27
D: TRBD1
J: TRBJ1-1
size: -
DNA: TGTGCCAGCAGCTGGACAGGGTTCACTGAAGCTTTCTTT
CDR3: CASSWTGFTEAFF

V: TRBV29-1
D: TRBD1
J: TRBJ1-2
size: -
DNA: TGCAGCGTTGGGACCGGGACAGGCTATGGCTACACCTTC
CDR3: CSVGTGTGYGYTF

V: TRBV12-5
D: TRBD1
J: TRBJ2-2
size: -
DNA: TGTGCTAGTGGTAGCGTATTACAGGGGGGTAGGTTGTTCACCGGGGAGCTGTTTTTT
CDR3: CASGSVLQGGRLFTGELFF

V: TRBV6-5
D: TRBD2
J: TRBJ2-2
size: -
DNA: TGTGCCAGCAGCCGTAGCGGGAGGGGGCGTTGGGAGCTGTTTTTT
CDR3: CASSRSGRGRWELFF

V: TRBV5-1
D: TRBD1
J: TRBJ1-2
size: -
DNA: TGCGCCAGCAGCTTGGTGGGACAGGGGTTCTATGGCTACACCTTC
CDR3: CASSLVGQGFYGYTF